This TCR beta chain was retrieved from a study of T-cell reconstitution after alpha-beta-depleted transplantation in children. This clonotype was counted only a few times. As it was prepared, the TCRbeta library received unique molecular identifiers. TCRdb reprocessed the PCR reads with MiXCR, giving one entry per CDR3 protein. In the table there are a few hundred thousand distinct CDR3 sequences, approximately 10% of which are singletons. V shed 5 bases, J shed 5 bases, and the junction held 2 bases outside the gene matches. The CDR3 extends over 12 amino acids. Per germline, CDR1 SEHNR and CDR2 FQNEAQ (reference sequence).

The chain has TRBV7-9 and TRBJ2-7; 8 nucleotides line up with TRBD1. The source is a human donor who donated a stem cell graft to a child with acute myeloid leukemia. The input for sequencing was PBMCs from the stem cell graft donor, taken from the stem cell graft. The CDR3 reads CASSADRDEQYF. DNA of the CDR3: TGTGCCAGCAGCGCGGACAGGGACGAGCAGTACTTC.